This TCR beta chain was profiled in a study of shared clonotypes between healthy human individuals. The study, taken as a whole, reports: Owing to a small donor count, the genetic and exposure-history diversity represented was limited.

CD4+ cells yielded CD45RA+ naive and CD45RA-negative memory subsets. About 30,000 T cell genomes (around 190 ng DNA) went into each sorted-subset replicate. Libraries were prepared by immunoSEQ multiplex PCR; TCRdb keeps only in-frame clonotypes and omits some of them. Among about 1.1 million clones, approximately 80% were seen once, and the ten largest hold 0.52%. In its sample, this clone was seen a few times. The antigen is not known. Trimming removed 5 bases from V and 2 bases from J; junction bases left unmatched: 3. CDR3 length: 15 amino acids. Germline V lookup: CDR1 MGHRA, CDR2 YSYEKL. The clonotype comes from a man younger than 30 in good health. Some clones in this sample may be carry-over from other donors' samples. Sample: memory CD4+ T cells from PBMCs. The sample's subset: CD45RA-negative fraction. This rearrangement joins TRBV4-1 to TRBJ2-5, with 12 bases identical to TRBD2. The CDR3 bases are TGCGCCAGCAGCGAAACTAGCGGGAGGCAAGAGACCCAGTACTTC. Translating it yields CASSETSGRQETQYF.